The clone carrying this TCR beta chain was seen only a few times. Its antigen is unknown. From germline, CDR1 is SGHNT and CDR2 YENEEA. The CDR3 runs to 14 residues. The data belong to a study of blood T cells in healthy people across ages. Findings of the study overall: PBMC samples, being unsorted, prevented any conclusive comparison of naive and antigen-experienced cells. Measured against age, TCR beta diversity per million T cells decreased in a roughly linear manner.

Per sample, no less than 5 micrograms of total RNA were extracted. A J-beta primer mix and a sample-barcoded 5' primer were used in a second PCR of about 7 to 12 cycles. TCRdb reprocessed the 5' RACE reads with MiXCR, giving one entry per CDR3 protein. The sample consists of over 600,000 distinct CDR3 sequences, more than 55% of them appearing once. The receptor was isolated from a man between 40 and 49 years old in good health. Material for sequencing was blood. The chain has TRBV11-3 and TRBJ2-5; D is possibly TRBD1 (6 bases). The CDR3 here is CVTRTGRGQETQYF. The CDR3 bases are TGTGTCACTAGGACCGGCAGGGGCCAAGAGACCCAGTACTTC.